The clone carrying this T cell receptor beta chain was counted at least ten times. The data derive from a study of neurological immune-mediated disorders. V was cut by 5 bases and J by 10 bases, with 12 bases left in between. Germline CDR1 is SGHAT and CDR2 is FQNNGV. This CDR3 has 12 residues. In each sequencing run, over 170 million TCR-beta sequences were generated from 15-18 subjects. Using its own MiXCR run on the 5' RACE reads, TCRdb lists one record per CDR3 protein. The table lists roughly 56,000 distinct CDR3 sequences, about 10% of them singletons. The source material was PBMCs. V usage is TRBV11-2 and J usage is TRBJ2-1; D unclear. The source of this sequence is a man between 60 and 75 years old in good health. Here the CDR3 DNA reads TGTGCCAGCAGCCCTATCCGGGCCGAGCAGTTCTTC. This translates into CASSPIRAEQFF.